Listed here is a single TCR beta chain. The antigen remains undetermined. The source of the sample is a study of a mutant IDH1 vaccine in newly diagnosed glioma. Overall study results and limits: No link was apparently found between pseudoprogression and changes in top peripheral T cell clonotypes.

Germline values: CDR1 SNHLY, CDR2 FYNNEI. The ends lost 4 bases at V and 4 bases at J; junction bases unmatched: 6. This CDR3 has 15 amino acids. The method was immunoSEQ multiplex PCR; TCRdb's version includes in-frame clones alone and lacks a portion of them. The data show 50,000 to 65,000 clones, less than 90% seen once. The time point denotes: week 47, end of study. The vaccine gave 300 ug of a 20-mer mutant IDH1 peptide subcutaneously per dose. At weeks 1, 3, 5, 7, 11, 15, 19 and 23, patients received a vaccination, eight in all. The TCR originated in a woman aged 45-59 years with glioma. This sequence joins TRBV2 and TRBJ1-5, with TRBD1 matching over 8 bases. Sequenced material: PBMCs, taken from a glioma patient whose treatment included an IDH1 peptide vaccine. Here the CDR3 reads CASSVADRENQPQHF. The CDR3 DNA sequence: TGTGCCAGCAGTGTTGCGGACAGGGAGAATCAGCCCCAGCATTTT.